These 26 T cell receptor beta chains originate from one sample sequenced in a study of CD4 T cells in relation to SARS-CoV-2 and coronaviruses. The antigens of these receptors remain unknown. Data came from immunoSEQ multiplex PCR; TCRdb stores just in-frame clones and leaves some out. The data contain about 35,000 clones, about 86% of them singletons. The specimen sequenced was naive CD4+ T cells from PBMCs, cultured in vitro. Subset specified: naive CD4+ T cells isolated by negative enrichment. These TCRs come from an adult with COVID-19.

The chain is built from TRBV19 and TRBJ2-6; the D gene could be TRBD1 or TRBD2 (5 bases each). Germline V CDR1 and CDR2: LNHDA, SQIVND (reference sequence). The V end lost 5 bases, the J end lost 0 bases, and 14 bases lay between the germline ends. There are 17 residues in the CDR3. The CDR3 region has the DNA TGTGCCAGTAGTGGCTCGGGACCCAACTCTGGGGCCAACGTCCTGACTTTC. It yields the protein CASSGSGPNSGANVLTF. Together with reference TRBV19 and TRBJ2-6, the CDR3 gives the full variable domain: DGGITQSPKYLFRKEGQNVTLSCEQNLNHDAMYWYRQDPGQGLRLIYYSQIVNDFQKGDIAEGYSVSREKKESFPLTVTSAQKNPTAFYLCASSGSGPNSGANVLTFGAGSRLTVL.

The genes are TRBV5-1 and TRBJ2-3; the D is unclear. Germline values: CDR1 SGHRS, CDR2 YFSETQ. Trimming took off 6 bases at V and 0 bases at J, with 8 bases between the two ends. This CDR3 has 13 residues. This chain's CDR3 is CASNWASTDTQYF. CDR3 in DNA: TGCGCCAGCAACTGGGCTAGCACAGATACGCAGTATTTT.

The chain has TRBV4-2 and TRBJ2-2; either TRBD1 or TRBD2 may supply D (6 bases each). The CDR3 is 18 residues long. CDR1 and CDR2 (germline): LGHNA, YNFKEQ. Trimming took off 2 bases at V and 1 base at J, with 17 bases between the two ends. CDR3 sequence reads: CASSQSGLGGGNTGELFF. The CDR3 DNA sequence: TGTGCCAGCAGCCAAAGTGGCCTAGGAGGGGGGAACACCGGGGAGCTGTTTTTT.

The chain is built from TRBV7-3 and TRBJ2-3; TRBD2 matches at 12 bases. Germline V gene data show CDR1 as SGHTA and CDR2 as FQGTGA. This CDR3 is 16 amino acids long. With V trimmed by 6 bases and J by 2 bases, 6 bases remained unmatched. The CDR3 DNA follows: TGTGCCAGCAGTACCGGGACTAGCGGGTTCACAGATACGCAGTATTTT. It specifies CASSTGTSGFTDTQYF. The full variable domain, with the rest looked up from reference TRBV7-3 and TRBJ2-3, is GAGVSQTPSNKVTEKGKYVELRCDPISGHTALYWYRQSLGQGPEFLIYFQGTGAADDSGLPNDRFFAVRPEGSVSTLKIQRTERGDSAVYLCASSTGTSGFTDTQYFGPGTRLTVL.

This CDR3 is CAVRTGVTEAFF. For the CDR3, the DNA is TGTGCCGTCCGGACAGGGGTCACTGAAGCTTTCTTT. This chain uses TRBV19 with TRBJ1-1, with 9 bases fitting TRBD1. From germline, CDR1 is LNHDA and CDR2 SQIVND (reference sequence). The V gene end was trimmed by 11 bases and the J gene end by 4 bases; junction bases not matched to a gene: 5. The CDR3 sequence is 12 residues long. The full variable domain, rest sourced from reference TRBV19 and TRBJ1-1, is DGGITQSPKYLFRKEGQNVTLSCEQNLNHDAMYWYRQDPGQGLRLIYYSQIVNDFQKGDIAEGYSVSREKKESFPLTVTSAQKNPTAFYLCAVRTGVTEAFFGQGTRLTVV.

The gene calls are TRBV3-1 (or the pseudogene TRBV3-2) and TRBJ1-2; D is uncertain. The V and J ends lost 0 bases and 7 bases respectively, with 6 bases between them. The CDR3 consists of 12 residues. Germline CDR1 and CDR2: LGHDT and YNNKEL (reference sequence). The CDR3, as DNA: TGTGCCAGCAGCCAAGATCCAAGTGGCTACACCTTC. This codes for CASSQDPSGYTF.

The table lists this clone with a few counts. This chain links TRBV5-1 with TRBJ2-2; a possible D gene is TRBD1 (5 bases). The CDR3 has 14 amino acids. The ends were cut back, 4 bases at V and 2 bases at J, with 9 bases in the middle. Germline CDR1 SGHRS, CDR2 YFSETQ. CDR3 DNA: TGCGCCAGCAGCAGAGGACAAAACACCGGGGAGCTGTTTTTT. Translation: CASSRGQNTGELFF.

The chain has TRBV5-6 and TRBJ1-2; 7 nucleotides match TRBD1. The CDR3 has 14 residues. The V gene's germline CDR1 is SGHDT and CDR2 YYEEEE. J gave up 2 bases and V 2 bases, and 3 bases lay outside the gene matches. CDR3 sequence reads: CASSLGQENYGYTF. Here the CDR3 DNA reads TGTGCCAGCAGCTTAGGACAGGAAAACTATGGCTACACCTTC.

This clone was seen a few times. This sequence joins TRBV3-1 (or the pseudogene TRBV3-2) and TRBJ2-7; 13 nucleotides align to TRBD2. The CDR3 covers 15 residues. CDR1 LGHDT and CDR2 YNNKEL come from the germline V gene (reference sequence). The ends lost 3 bases at V and 3 bases at J; junction bases unmatched: 2. The CDR3 sequence is CASSQGLAGIYEQYF. CDR3 DNA: TGTGCCAGCAGCCAGGGACTAGCGGGGATCTACGAGCAGTACTTC.

The genes are TRBV7-9 and TRBJ2-7, with D possibly matching TRBD1 (5 bases). The CDR3 extends over 15 amino acids. The germline gives CDR1 SEHNR, CDR2 FQNEAQ (reference sequence). The V end was cut by 5 bases, the J end by 6 bases, with 20 bases between. The CDR3 sequence is CASSPRVMGTSEQYF. DNA of the CDR3: TGTGCCAGCAGCCCCAGGGTTATGGGTACCTCCGAGCAGTACTTC.

This chain joins TRBV5-8 and TRBJ2-3; TRBD2 might be the D (5 bases). This CDR3 is built from 12 residues. The germline V and J ends were trimmed by 4 bases and 12 bases, with 15 bases remaining between them. Germline CDR1 SGHTS, CDR2 YDEGEE. CDR3 coding DNA: TGTGCCAGCAGCGCGGTGAGGGTCGGACAGTATTTT. It is translated as CASSAVRVGQYF.

The V call is TRBV30, the J call TRBJ1-1; maybe TRBD1 (6 bases). Looked up from germline, CDR1 is GTSNPN and CDR2 is SVGIG (reference sequence). This CDR3 is built from 14 residues. V was trimmed by 3 bases and J by 3 bases, leaving 14 bases between them. The chain's CDR3 is CAWRRGGWDTEAFF. The CDR3, as DNA: TGTGCCTGGAGGAGGGGGGGGTGGGACACTGAAGCTTTCTTT.

This chain links TRBV19 with TRBJ2-2, with a possible D match to TRBD1 (5 bases). The CDR3 length is 17 residues. V lost 3 bases, J lost 6 bases, and 20 bases lay in between. CDR1 is LNHDA, CDR2 SQIVND, per germline (reference sequence). The CDR3 DNA is TGTGCCAGTAGTATCTCCCCCAGGGTGTTTGGGTCCGGGGAGCTGTTTTTT. Translation: CASSISPRVFGSGELFF. Using reference TRBV19 and TRBJ2-2 for the parts outside the CDR3, the full variable domain is DGGITQSPKYLFRKEGQNVTLSCEQNLNHDAMYWYRQDPGQGLRLIYYSQIVNDFQKGDIAEGYSVSREKKESFPLTVTSAQKNPTAFYLCASSISPRVFGSGELFFGEGSRLTVL.

The V and J genes are TRBV19 and TRBJ2-7; 8 bases map to TRBD2. After removal of 2 bases from V and 6 bases from J, the junction contained 12 bases not matched to a gene. Germline values: CDR1 LNHDA, CDR2 SQIVND (reference sequence). CDR3 length: 16 residues. In DNA, the CDR3 is TGTGCCAGTAGTATAAAACGGGAGGGTTGGGGCCTCGAGCAGTACTTC. It translates to CASSIKREGWGLEQYF.

The chain uses TRBV5-6 and TRBJ1-2; possible D gene TRBD1, 5 bases. The V end was cut by 0 bases, the J end by 5 bases, with 8 bases between. CDR1 is SGHDT and CDR2 is YYEEEE in the germline V gene. CDR3 length: 13 amino acids. The CDR3: CASSLARQYGYTF. The DNA for the CDR3 is TGTGCCAGCAGCTTGGCCAGACAGTATGGCTACACCTTC.

The J gene is TRBJ2-5, the V gene TRBV5-6, with D maybe TRBD1 (5 bases). Per germline, CDR1 SGHDT and CDR2 YYEEEE. V was shortened by 2 bases and J by 5 bases, with 7 bases between the two germline ends. The CDR3 runs to 12 residues. The CDR3 bases are TGTGCCAGCAGCTTAGCAGGGGAGACCCAGTACTTC. This sequence encodes CASSLAGETQYF.

This clone turned up a few times. The CDR3 nucleotides read TGTGCCAGCAGCTCCCCAGGGTCCAGCGGGAACACCGGGGAGCTGTTTTTT. Amino acids: CASSSPGSSGNTGELFF. The chain links TRBV13 to TRBJ2-2; D assignment may be TRBD1 or TRBD2 (5 bases each). The CDR3 loop spans 17 amino acids. Deletions cut 4 bases from V and 1 base from J, with 16 bases between. CDR1 is PRHDT, CDR2 FYEKMQ, per germline (reference sequence).

This clone turned up a few times. The chain has TRBV29-1 and TRBJ1-1; D is uncertain. Trimming took off 6 bases at V and 5 bases at J, with 16 bases between the two ends. The CDR3 contains 13 residues. Germline loops: CDR1 SQVTM, CDR2 ANQGSEA. CDR3 region: CSVAPLFGTEAFF. The CDR3 DNA reads TGCAGCGTGGCCCCTCTGTTCGGGACTGAAGCTTTCTTT.

V and J are TRBV6-5 and TRBJ2-2; D is ambiguous. The germline CDR1 and CDR2 sequences are MNHEY and SVGAGI. Trimming stripped 0 bases from V and 2 bases from J, with 10 bases between. CDR3 size: 16 residues. The CDR3 here is CASSYSISRNTGELFF. The CDR3 DNA is TGTGCCAGCAGTTACTCGATCTCCAGAAACACCGGGGAGCTGTTTTTT.

The genes are TRBV28 and TRBJ2-2; D is unresolved. V dropped 6 bases and J dropped 5 bases, with 10 bases sitting between them. In germline, CDR1 is MDHEN, CDR2 SYDVKM. The CDR3 length is 13 residues. For the CDR3, the DNA is TGTGCCAGCAGGATAATCGTAACCGGGGAGCTGTTTTTT. This translates into CASRIIVTGELFF.

The chain uses TRBV15 and TRBJ1-1; D is unclear. Germline V gene data show CDR1 as LNHNV and CDR2 as YYDKDF (reference sequence). The CDR3 has 15 amino acids. With 3 bases removed from V and 4 bases from J, the gap between germline ends came to 15 bases. CDR3 nucleotides: TGTGCCACCAGCAGCCCGTCGTCCGGAGGCACTGAAGCTTTCTTT. Translating it yields CATSSPSSGGTEAFF.

This chain uses TRBV7-2 with TRBJ1-5; D gene ambiguous. V lost 2 bases and J lost 0, with 11 bases in between. Germline lookup yields CDR1 SGHTA and CDR2 FQGNSA. This CDR3 is built from 16 residues. In DNA, the CDR3 is TGTGCCAGCAGCTTAAATCCAGGTTTTAGCAATCAGCCCCAGCATTTT. This encodes CASSLNPGFSNQPQHF.

V is TRBV5-4 and J is TRBJ2-3; D unclear. The CDR3 totals 14 residues. Germline CDR1 and CDR2: SGHNT and YYREEE (reference sequence). The germline V and J ends were trimmed by 1 base and 5 bases, with 11 bases remaining between them. Here the CDR3 DNA reads TGTGCCAGCAGCTTGAACTCCGGGTTAGATACGCAGTATTTT. Its translation: CASSLNSGLDTQYF.

V and J are TRBV2 and TRBJ1-4; a weak D match, TRBD1 (5 bases). Germline assignment: CDR1 SNHLY and CDR2 FYNNEI. V lost 10 bases and J 2 bases, leaving 14 bases between the germline ends. There are 14 residues in the CDR3. The CDR3 DNA sequence: TGTGCCACCCGACGGGGCTGGACTAATGAAAAACTGTTTTTT. Translating it yields CATRRGWTNEKLFF.

The V call is TRBV7-3, the J call TRBJ2-3; 7 positions match TRBD2. The CDR3 sequence is 14 residues long. The germline CDR1 and CDR2 sequences are SGHTA and FQGTGA. Trimming at V came to 2 bases and at J to 2 bases, leaving 1 base not matched to a gene. The CDR3 reads CASSLGLVTDTQYF. CDR3 nucleotides: TGTGCCAGCAGCTTAGGACTAGTCACAGATACGCAGTATTTT.

This clone was detected a few times. The DNA of the CDR3 is TGTGCCAGCAGTTTCAACCCAGTTGAAGCTTTCTTT. Encoded protein: CASSFNPVEAFF. The rearrangement joins TRBV28 to TRBJ1-1, with D uncertain. CDR1 and CDR2 (germline): MDHEN, SYDVKM. The CDR3 is 12 residues long. Trimming removed 3 bases at V and 7 bases at J, with 9 bases between.